These 21 T cell receptor beta chains originate from one sample sequenced in a study of blood T cell repertoires in COVID-19. Sequenced by immunoSEQ multiplex PCR; TCRdb stores in-frame clones only, minus some. The sample has about 200,000 clones, 70% to 90% seen once; the top ten hold roughly 19%. The sequenced sample was peripheral blood. The receptor set was obtained from a man in his forties or fifties with COVID-19, enrolled during active disease.

The V gene is TRBV27, the J gene TRBJ2-3; D remains unclear. From germline, CDR1 is MNHEY and CDR2 SMNVEV (reference sequence). Trimming stripped 6 bases from V and 1 base from J, with 5 bases between. This CDR3 is built from 12 residues. CDR3 region: CASRAGTDTQYF. The CDR3, as DNA: TGTGCCAGCAGGGCGGGCACAGATACGCAGTATTTT.

V usage is TRBV5-1 and J usage is TRBJ2-1, with TRBD2 matching 7 bases. This CDR3 has 15 residues. Germline lookup yields CDR1 SGHRS and CDR2 YFSETQ. With V trimmed by 2 bases and J by 6 bases, 8 bases remained unmatched. DNA for the CDR3: TGCGCCAGCAGCTTAGCCCTACTAGCGTCCAATGAGCAGTTCTTC. Its protein product is CASSLALLASNEQFF.

The CDR3 spells CASSEYIVAGIQLHYNSPLHF. As DNA, the CDR3 is TGCGCCAGCAGTGAGTATATCGTTGCAGGGATTCAACTCCACTATAATTCACCCCTCCACTTT. This sequence joins TRBV10-1 and TRBJ1-6, with D possibly matching TRBD1 (5 bases). V was shortened by 1 base and J by 3 bases, with 25 bases between the two germline ends. The germline V gene has CDR1 WNHNN and CDR2 SYGVQD (reference sequence). There are 21 residues in the CDR3.

The V call is TRBV12-3 or TRBV12-4, the J call TRBJ1-1; maybe TRBD1 (6 bases). Trimming took 5 bases from V and 6 from J, leaving 10 bases between them. The CDR3 contains 12 residues. DNA of the CDR3: TGTGCCAGCAGTGTAAAGGGGGCTGAAGCTTTCTTT. Residues: CASSVKGAEAFF.

The CDR3 is CASSQLAGGSYNEQFF. In DNA form, the CDR3 reads TGTGCCAGCAGCCAACTAGCGGGGGGCTCCTACAATGAGCAGTTCTTC. The chain recombines TRBV14 with TRBJ2-1; 11 bases line up with TRBD2. With V trimmed by 2 bases and J by 0 bases, 0 bases remained unmatched. The V gene's germline CDR1 is SGHDN and CDR2 FVKESK. The length of the CDR3 is 16 residues.

This chain uses TRBV6-2 or TRBV6-3 with TRBJ2-1, with TRBD2 matching 11 bases. Germline assignment: CDR1 MNHEY and CDR2 SVGEGT. The J segment lost 6 bases and the V segment lost 2 bases, leaving 0 bases of the junction unmatched. The CDR3 runs 14 residues. CDR3 in DNA: TGTGCCAGCAGTTACACTAGCGGGAGCAATGAGCAGTTCTTC. This encodes CASSYTSGSNEQFF.

The chain has TRBV10-1 and TRBJ2-7; 7 bases align to TRBD1. Looked up from germline, CDR1 is WNHNN and CDR2 is SYGVQD (reference sequence). With 11 bases clipped from V and 0 bases from J, the junction kept 7 bases outside the gene matches. CDR3 length: 13 residues. The CDR3 sequence: CAPPGQNSYEQYF. The CDR3 region has the DNA TGCGCCCCCCCGGGACAGAACTCCTACGAGCAGTACTTC.

The rearrangement uses TRBV4-3 and TRBJ1-3, with 11 bases that match TRBD1. V lost 4 bases to trimming and J lost 8 bases; unmatched junction nucleotides: 13. The CDR3 has 17 residues. CDR1 and CDR2 from the germline V gene are LGHNA and YSLEER. The CDR3 nucleotides are TGCGCCAGCAGCCGGGAGCTCGGACAGGGGGCTACGGACACCATATATTTT. It codes for CASSRELGQGATDTIYF.

The gene calls are TRBV6-4 and TRBJ2-3; TRBD2 aligns across 12 bases. The CDR3 loop spans 16 amino acids. The V gene end was trimmed by 6 bases and the J gene end by 4 bases; junction bases not matched to a gene: 8. Germline V CDR1 and CDR2: MRHNA, SNTAGT. The CDR3 DNA reads TGTGCCAGCAGCCCGTCGACTAGCGGGAGCTCAGATACGCAGTATTTT. It yields the protein CASSPSTSGSSDTQYF.

The V gene is TRBV27, the J gene TRBJ1-2; TRBD1 agrees at 8 bases. V was pared by 8 bases and J by 4 bases, with 6 bases of the junction left unmatched. This CDR3 has 13 amino acids. Germline CDR1 reads MNHEY; CDR2 reads SMNVEV (reference sequence). This chain's CDR3 is CASGRQGSYGYTF. CDR3 nucleotide sequence: TGTGCCAGCGGTAGACAGGGGAGCTATGGCTACACCTTC.

This chain links TRBV13 with TRBJ2-1; D not resolved. V was cut by 1 base and J by 6 bases, with 10 bases left in between. The V gene's germline CDR1 is PRHDT and CDR2 FYEKMQ (reference sequence). The CDR3 runs to 14 residues. The DNA of the CDR3 is TGTGCCAGCAGCTTAGCGGGTAGTGCCAATGAGCAGTTCTTC. Translating it yields CASSLAGSANEQFF. The full variable domain, rest sourced from reference TRBV13 and TRBJ2-1, is AAGVIQSPRHLIKEKRETATLKCYPIPRHDTVYWYQQGPGQDPQFLISFYEKMQSDKGSIPDRFSAQQFSDYHSELNMSSLELGDSALYFCASSLAGSANEQFFGPGTRLTVL.

This chain links TRBV28 with TRBJ1-2; possible D gene TRBD1, 6 bases. From germline, CDR1 is MDHEN and CDR2 SYDVKM. There are 14 residues in the CDR3. The ends were cut back, 2 bases at V and 5 bases at J, with 12 bases in the middle. The CDR3 bases are TGTGCCAGCAGTTTAATTGGACAGTTATATGGCTACACCTTC. Its protein is CASSLIGQLYGYTF.

The sample holds many counts of this clone. The gene calls are TRBV28 and TRBJ2-5, with a tentative D call TRBD1 (6 bases). The CDR3 is 15 amino acids. Germline-derived CDR1 and CDR2 are MDHEN and SYDVKM. V dropped 7 bases and J dropped 5 bases, with 20 bases sitting between them. Here the CDR3 reads CASTVGQGRRETQYF. DNA for the CDR3: TGTGCCAGCACTGTAGGGCAGGGGCGCCGGGAGACCCAGTACTTC.

The rearrangement joins TRBV3-1 (or the pseudogene TRBV3-2) to TRBJ1-2; D is undetermined. In germline, CDR1 is LGHDT, CDR2 YNNKEL (reference sequence). Trimming cost V 0 bases and J 4 bases, with 6 bases left between them. The CDR3 loop spans 13 amino acids. The CDR3 sequence is CASSQDVFYGYTF. CDR3 DNA: TGTGCCAGCAGCCAAGACGTGTTCTATGGCTACACCTTC.

As DNA, the CDR3 is TGTGCCAGCAGCTTAGCCTCGGGACAGTTAGCCTACGAGCAGTACTTC. Amino acids: CASSLASGQLAYEQYF. The chain combines TRBV7-9 with TRBJ2-7; the match to TRBD1 covers 7 bases. Germline V lookup: CDR1 SEHNR, CDR2 FQNEAQ (reference sequence). V dropped 0 bases and J dropped 2; count of bases not matched to a gene: 7. The CDR3 runs 16 residues.

The V call is TRBV7-3, the J call TRBJ2-3; the match to TRBD1 covers 7 bases. Germline values: CDR1 SGHTA, CDR2 FQGTGA. The CDR3 sequence is 14 residues long. Germline trimming cut 5 bases from V and 0 bases from J; bases unmatched to any gene: 2. CDR3 sequence reads: CASSPGQSTDTQYF. Written as DNA, the CDR3 is TGTGCCAGCAGCCCGGGACAGAGCACAGATACGCAGTATTTT. The variable domain in full, completed from reference TRBV7-3 and TRBJ2-3, reads GAGVSQTPSNKVTEKGKYVELRCDPISGHTALYWYRQSLGQGPEFLIYFQGTGAADDSGLPNDRFFAVRPEGSVSTLKIQRTERGDSAVYLCASSPGQSTDTQYFGPGTRLTVL.

V gene TRBV9 combines with J gene TRBJ2-7; 10 nucleotides align to TRBD2. The J segment lost 4 bases and the V segment lost 0 bases, leaving 1 base of the junction unmatched. This CDR3 is 14 amino acids long. The germline V gene has CDR1 SGDLS and CDR2 YYNGEE. This CDR3 is CASSVASGSYEQYF. CDR3 DNA: TGTGCCAGCAGCGTAGCTAGCGGGAGTTACGAGCAGTACTTC.

The chain is built from TRBV6-2 or TRBV6-3 and TRBJ2-7; 7 positions match TRBD1. The CDR3 runs to 13 residues. V lost 7 bases to trimming and J lost 4 bases; unmatched junction nucleotides: 7. The germline gives CDR1 MNHEY, CDR2 SVGEGT. In DNA, the CDR3 is TGTGCCAGCAACCCGACAGGGAATTACGAGCAGTACTTC. Protein: CASNPTGNYEQYF.

In this sample, this clone turned up once. CDR3 nucleotide sequence: TGTGCCAGCAGTGAGGAGTCTTCGGGAGAACCGTACGAGCAGTACTTC. Translated, it gives CASSEESSGEPYEQYF. V gene TRBV2 combines with J gene TRBJ2-7; tentatively, D is TRBD2 (6 bases). The germline CDR1 and CDR2 sequences are SNHLY and FYNNEI. The V and J ends lost 3 bases and 4 bases respectively, with 19 bases between them. This CDR3 is 16 amino acids long.

The count of this clone is one. The chain uses TRBV25-1 and TRBJ2-7, with 7 bases matching TRBD1. This CDR3 spans 16 amino acids. Looked up from germline, CDR1 is MGHDK and CDR2 is SYGVNS. Unmatched junction bases numbered 8, after V lost 2 bases and J lost 1 base. CDR3 DNA: TGTGCCAGCAGTGAAAGACAGGGCTGGGGGTCCTACGAGCAGTACTTC. It is translated as CASSERQGWGSYEQYF.

This clone was counted between two and nine times. The chain joins TRBV7-9 to TRBJ1-2; weak D call: TRBD1 (5 bases). V was pared by 1 base and J by 8 bases, with 17 bases between. The germline CDR1 and CDR2 sequences are SEHNR and FQNEAQ (reference sequence). The CDR3 runs to 15 residues. The CDR3 nucleotides read TGTGCCAGCAGCTTAGAGCAGGGATTAGCGGCCGGCTACACCTTC. As protein: CASSLEQGLAAGYTF.